What follows are 16 T cell receptor beta chains derived from one specimen sequenced in a study of PD-1 blockade in mismatch repair-deficient tumors. Method: immunoSEQ multiplex PCR; TCRdb's copy keeps in-frame clones and lacks some. There are approximately 60,000 clones in the sample; about 87% occur only once, and around 13% lies in the top ten. The sequenced sample was peripheral blood, obtained 52 weeks after starting pembrolizumab. These receptors all come from an adult with mismatch repair-deficient cancer.

This sequence joins TRBV7-9 and TRBJ2-5, with D tentatively TRBD2 (5 bases). CDR1 SEHNR and CDR2 FQNEAQ come from the germline V gene (reference sequence). The CDR3 spans 12 residues. Trimming left V 8 bases short and J 5 bases short, with 12 bases between. CDR3 residues: CASPGLGETQYF. CDR3 in DNA: TGTGCCAGCCCGGGGTTGGGGGAGACCCAGTACTTC.

This rearrangement joins TRBV4-3 to TRBJ2-7; possibly TRBD1 for D (6 bases). The V end lost 0 bases, the J end lost 4 bases, and 19 bases lay between the germline ends. Looked up from germline, CDR1 is LGHNA and CDR2 is YSLEER. CDR3 size: 17 residues. Here the CDR3 DNA reads TGCGCCAGCAGCCAAGATCGTTCGGGACAAGGGGGTTACGAGCAGTACTTC. It yields the protein CASSQDRSGQGGYEQYF.

This sequence joins TRBV9 and TRBJ2-2; D is unresolved. CDR1 and CDR2 from the germline V gene are SGDLS and YYNGEE. This CDR3 has 13 amino acids. The ends were cut back, 7 bases at V and 6 bases at J, with 13 bases in the middle. CDR3 sequence (DNA): TGTGCCAGCTCCCCTCTAGGCGCCGGGGAGCTGTTTTTT. As protein: CASSPLGAGELFF.

V and J are TRBV14 and TRBJ2-1; D ambiguous. CDR1 SGHDN and CDR2 FVKESK come from the germline V gene. The CDR3 loop spans 11 amino acids. V lost 5 bases to trimming and J lost 4 bases, with 3 bases between them. CDR3 loop: CASSVYNEQFF. In DNA form, the CDR3 reads TGTGCCAGCAGCGTTTACAATGAGCAGTTCTTC.

The V and J genes are TRBV4-1 and TRBJ2-7; D gene ambiguous. V was clipped by 1 base and J by 1 base, with 8 bases between them. Germline V gives CDR1 MGHRA, CDR2 YSYEKL. This CDR3 is built from 14 residues. CDR3 in DNA: TGCGCCAGCAGCCAAGCGATGGGTTCCTACGAGCAGTACTTC. Its translation: CASSQAMGSYEQYF.

The chain uses TRBV11-2 and TRBJ2-3; 9 nucleotides agree with TRBD2. V lost 3 bases and J lost 13; bases outside the gene matches: 14. CDR1 is SGHAT and CDR2 is FQNNGV in the germline V gene. This CDR3 spans 15 amino acids. CDR3 protein: CASSFAPFSGSKEYF. For the CDR3, the DNA is TGTGCCAGCAGCTTCGCCCCTTTTAGCGGGAGTAAGGAGTATTTT.

The genes are TRBV10-2 and TRBJ2-7, with 8 bases aligning to TRBD2. After removal of 6 bases from V and 6 bases from J, the junction contained 10 bases not matched to a gene. CDR3 length: 14 amino acids. The V gene's germline CDR1 is WSHSY and CDR2 SAAADI. This CDR3 reads CASSGAGTRGEQYF. In nucleotides, the CDR3 is TGCGCCAGCAGCGGCGCCGGGACTAGAGGCGAGCAGTACTTC.

This clone was recorded only once. The chain uses TRBV4-3 and TRBJ2-3; D gene ambiguous. CDR3 length: 17 amino acids. Germline CDR1 and CDR2: LGHNA and YSLEER. The V gene lost 1 base and the J gene lost 1 base, with 15 bases spanning the gap. Here the CDR3 reads CASSQGARARRTDTQYF. The CDR3 DNA follows: TGCGCCAGCAGCCAAGGGGCTCGGGCAAGACGCACAGATACGCAGTATTTT.

V is TRBV10-2 and J is TRBJ2-7; perhaps TRBD1 as D (6 bases). The germline CDR1 and CDR2 sequences are WSHSY and SAAADI. V lost 6 bases and J 6 bases, leaving 15 bases between the germline ends. This CDR3 is built from 13 residues. CDR3 loop: CASSPTGPSEQYF. In DNA form, the CDR3 reads TGCGCCAGCAGCCCGACAGGACCCTCCGAGCAGTACTTC.

This chain joins TRBV6-5 and TRBJ2-1; TRBD2 is a possible D gene (6 bases). The V end lost 6 bases, the J end lost 4 bases, and 13 bases lay between the germline ends. The CDR3 is 14 residues long. CDR1 is MNHEY, CDR2 SVGAGI, per germline. The CDR3 DNA reads TGTGCCAGCAGCCCCCGGGACTGGTACAATGAGCAGTTCTTC. Translation gives CASSPRDWYNEQFF.

The chain has TRBV7-2 and TRBJ2-7; TRBD2 agrees at 7 bases. CDR1 SGHTA and CDR2 FQGNSA come from the germline V gene. The junction had 13 bases not matched to a gene; V was cut back by 2 bases and J by 6 bases. The CDR3 is 16 amino acids. The CDR3 loop reads CASSLWGGEGAFEQYF. DNA of the CDR3: TGTGCCAGCAGCTTATGGGGAGGGGAAGGGGCTTTCGAGCAGTACTTC.

The genes are TRBV18 and TRBJ2-7; D may be TRBD1 (6 bases). The V end was cut by 0 bases, the J end by 3 bases, with 6 bases between. Germline V gives CDR1 KGHSH, CDR2 LQKENI. The CDR3 totals 13 residues. CDR3 nucleotide sequence: TGTGCCAGCTCACCACCAGGGGGCTACGAGCAGTACTTC. It is translated as CASSPPGGYEQYF. Combining the CDR3 with reference TRBV18 and TRBJ2-7 gives the whole variable domain NAGVMQNPRHLVRRRGQEARLRCSPMKGHSHVYWYRQLPEEGLKFMVYLQKENIIDESGMPKERFSAEFPKEGPSILRIQQVVRGDSAAYFCASSPPGGYEQYFGPGTRLTVT.

The rearrangement joins TRBV7-9 to TRBJ1-2; D call uncertain. Germline values: CDR1 SEHNR, CDR2 FQNEAQ (reference sequence). The germline V and J ends were trimmed by 5 bases and 4 bases, with 14 bases remaining between them. The CDR3 covers 14 residues. The CDR3 loop is CASSPKAGSYGYTF. The CDR3 DNA sequence: TGTGCCAGCAGCCCCAAAGCAGGAAGCTATGGCTACACCTTC. The full variable domain, rest sourced from reference TRBV7-9 and TRBJ1-2, is DTGVSQNPRHKITKRGQNVTFRCDPISEHNRLYWYRQTLGQGPEFLTYFQNEAQLEKSRLLSDRFSAERPKGSFSTLEIQRTEQGDSAMYLCASSPKAGSYGYTFGSGTRLTVV.

V usage is TRBV30 and J usage is TRBJ2-1; 12 bases agree with TRBD2. The ends lost 2 bases at V and 6 bases at J; junction bases unmatched: 8. This CDR3 comprises 16 residues. Germline CDR1 reads GTSNPN; CDR2 reads SVGIG (reference sequence). The CDR3 sequence is CAWSLWASGRANEQFF. The CDR3 DNA is TGTGCCTGGAGTCTATGGGCTAGCGGGAGGGCCAATGAGCAGTTCTTC.

This clone has only one observation. The rearrangement joins TRBV30 to TRBJ1-4, with 10 positions matching TRBD1. V lost 1 base, J lost 6 bases, and 14 bases stayed unmatched. Per germline, CDR1 GTSNPN and CDR2 SVGIG (reference sequence). This CDR3 has 18 residues. The CDR3 coding sequence is TGTGCCTGGAGTGGAGAAATGGGACAGGGGATTAGTTATGAAAAACTGTTTTTT. Amino acids: CAWSGEMGQGISYEKLFF.

V is TRBV6-1 and J is TRBJ2-1; 12 nucleotides align to TRBD2. The ends lost 0 bases at V and 10 bases at J; junction bases unmatched: 4. The CDR3 sequence is 15 residues long. Germline CDR1 MNHNS, CDR2 SASEGT. CDR3 sequence (DNA): TGTGCCAGCAGTGAAGCGACTAGCGGGAGCCACGAGCAGTTCTTC. Translated, it gives CASSEATSGSHEQFF.